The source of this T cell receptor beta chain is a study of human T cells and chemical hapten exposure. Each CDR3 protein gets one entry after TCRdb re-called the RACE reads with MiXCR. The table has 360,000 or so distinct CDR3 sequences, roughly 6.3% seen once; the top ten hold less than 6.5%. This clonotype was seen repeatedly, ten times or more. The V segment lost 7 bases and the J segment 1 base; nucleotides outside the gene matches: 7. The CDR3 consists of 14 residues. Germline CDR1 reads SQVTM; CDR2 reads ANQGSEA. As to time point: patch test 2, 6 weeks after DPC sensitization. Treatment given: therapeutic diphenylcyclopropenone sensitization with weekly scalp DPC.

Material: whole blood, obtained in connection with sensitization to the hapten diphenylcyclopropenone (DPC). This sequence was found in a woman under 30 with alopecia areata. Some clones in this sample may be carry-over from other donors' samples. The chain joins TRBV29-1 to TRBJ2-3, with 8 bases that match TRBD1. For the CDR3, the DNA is TGCAGCGCCAATGGACAGGGCGGCACAGATACGCAGTATTTT. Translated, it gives CSANGQGGTDTQYF.